This section outlines one T cell receptor (beta chain) sequence together with its context. Its specificity is unknown. This sample is drawn from a study of T-cell reconstitution after alpha-beta-depleted transplantation in children. Using unique molecular identifiers, the investigators prepared the TCRbeta library. TCRdb recomputed calls from the PCR reads with MiXCR, one row per CDR3 protein. The table has about 980,000 distinct CDR3 sequences, about 29% seen once; the top ten hold about 28%. The study, taken as a whole, reports: Once a year had passed after transplant, T-cell counts and diversity came mostly from newly produced T cells. High day-60 TCRbeta diversity in some patients came from surviving recipient T cells and thymic progenitors. Reported findings indicate that, about two months after transplant, alpha-beta T cells came from several hundred expanded clones, which were derived from non-depleted graft cells.

The V gene's germline CDR1 is SGDLS and CDR2 YYNGEE. V dropped 1 base and J dropped 2 bases, with 10 bases sitting between them. The CDR3 runs to 15 residues. The chain recombines TRBV9 with TRBJ2-1; no definite D call. This sequence was found in a boy under three years old who had a stem cell transplant for SCID, so the T cells may come from the graft donor. The sample in question was PBMCs, mostly from graft donor cells, obtained 360 days after TCRalphabeta/CD19-depleted stem cell transplant. The CDR3 DNA reads as TGTGCCAGCAGCGTAAACGAGGTTCCCTACAATGAGCAGTTCTTC. Translated: CASSVNEVPYNEQFF.